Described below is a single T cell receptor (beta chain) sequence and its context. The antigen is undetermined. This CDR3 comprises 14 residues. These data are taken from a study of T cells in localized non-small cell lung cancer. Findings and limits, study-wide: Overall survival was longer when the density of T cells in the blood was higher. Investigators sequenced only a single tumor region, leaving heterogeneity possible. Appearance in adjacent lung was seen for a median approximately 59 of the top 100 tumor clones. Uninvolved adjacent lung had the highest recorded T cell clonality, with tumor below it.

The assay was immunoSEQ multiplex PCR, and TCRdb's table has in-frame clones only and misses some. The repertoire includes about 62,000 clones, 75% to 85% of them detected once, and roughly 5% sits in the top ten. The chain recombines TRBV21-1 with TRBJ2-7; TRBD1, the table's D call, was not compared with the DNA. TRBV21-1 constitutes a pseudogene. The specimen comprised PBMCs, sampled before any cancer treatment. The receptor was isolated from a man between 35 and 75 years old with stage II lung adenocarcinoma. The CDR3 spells CARQGQGPFYEQYF. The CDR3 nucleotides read TGTGCCAGACAAGGACAGGGTCCTTTCTACGAGCAGTACTTC.